This record looks at one T cell receptor (beta chain) sequence and its context. Some clones are missing from TCRdb's copy, which holds only in-frame ones; the method was immunoSEQ multiplex PCR. Here the sample spans 15,000 or so clones, 85% to 90% being singletons. V was shortened by 1 base and J by 7 bases, with 16 bases between the two germline ends. Germline V gene data show CDR1 as KGHSH and CDR2 as LQKENI. CDR3 length equals 15 residues. These data belong to a study of blood T cell repertoires in COVID-19. The chain joins TRBV18 to TRBJ1-2, with D maybe TRBD1 (6 bases). The sequencing input was peripheral blood. The TCR sequence derives from a woman older than 75 with COVID-19, enrolled during active disease. The CDR3 reads CASSPLEQGVGGYTF. The CDR3 coding sequence is TGTGCCAGCTCACCACTGGAACAGGGCGTTGGTGGCTACACCTTC.